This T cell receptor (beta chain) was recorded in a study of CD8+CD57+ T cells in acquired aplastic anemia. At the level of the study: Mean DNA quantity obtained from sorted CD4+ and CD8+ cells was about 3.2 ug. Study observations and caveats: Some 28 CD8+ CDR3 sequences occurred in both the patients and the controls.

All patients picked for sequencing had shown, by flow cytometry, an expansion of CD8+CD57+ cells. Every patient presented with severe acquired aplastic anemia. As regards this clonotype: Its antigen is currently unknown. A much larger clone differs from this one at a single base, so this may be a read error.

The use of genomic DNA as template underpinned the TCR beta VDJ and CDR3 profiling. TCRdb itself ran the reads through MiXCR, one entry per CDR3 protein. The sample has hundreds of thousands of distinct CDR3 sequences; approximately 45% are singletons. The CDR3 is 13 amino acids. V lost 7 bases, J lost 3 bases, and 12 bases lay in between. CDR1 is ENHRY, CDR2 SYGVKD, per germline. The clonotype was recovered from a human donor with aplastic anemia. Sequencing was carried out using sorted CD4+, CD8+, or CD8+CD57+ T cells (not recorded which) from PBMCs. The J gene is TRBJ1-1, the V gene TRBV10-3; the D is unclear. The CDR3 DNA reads TGTGCCATCAACCACCCTTCGGACACTGAAGCTTTCTTT. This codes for CAINHPSDTEAFF.